This is a list of T cell receptor beta chains from one sample in a study of blood T cell repertoires in COVID-19. Assay used: immunoSEQ multiplex PCR; TCRdb lists only in-frame clones, some missing. The sample consists of about 100,000 clones, around four fifths of them appearing once. Sequenced sample: peripheral blood. Receptor source: a man aged 70-80 years with active or convalescent COVID-19. Both conserved end residues are part of each CDR3. Fields, in order: J gene, clone size, V gene, D gene, CDR3 DNA, CDR3 protein. The D gene is left open where the match is weak. Clone sizes are given selectively: once, few, many, or a class where the clone is expanded.

TRBJ2-1 few TRBV18 TRBD1 TGTGCCAGCTCACCCCGTCGGACAGGGGACCCCCGGTACAATGAGCAGTTCTTC CASSPRRTGDPRYNEQFF
TRBJ1-2 many TRBV7-3 TRBD1 TGTGCCAGCAGCCCAACCCCCGGACAGGGTGGTTATGGCTACACCTTC CASSPTPGQGGYGYTF
TRBJ2-1 - TRBV6-5 TRBD2 TGTGCCAGCAGTTCGGAGGGTAGCGGGGGATACAATGAGCAGTTCTTC CASSSEGSGGYNEQFF
TRBJ1-1 - TRBV6-5 - TGTGCCTCACAATTTTTGACAGAGAACACTGAAGCTTTCTTT CASQFLTENTEAFF
TRBJ1-2 - TRBV19 - TGTGCCAGTAGGACCCCTGGGCGTGGGCAGGGTGTCGGCTACACCTTC CASRTPGRGQGVGYTF
TRBJ2-1 - TRBV7-2 TRBD2 TGTGCCAGCAGCTTAAGCTCTAGCGGGAGTACTGAGCAGTTCTTC CASSLSSSGSTEQFF
TRBJ1-2 - TRBV19 - TGTGCCAGTAGTAAACGGGTAGCCTTGGACTACACCTTC CASSKRVALDYTF
TRBJ2-2 once TRBV3-1/TRBV3-2 - TGTGCCAGCAGCCAAGAAGTCTGGGGGCAAACCGGGGAGCTGTTTTTT CASSQEVWGQTGELFF
TRBJ2-4 - TRBV25-1 - TGTGCCAGCAGTGAGACGACTAGTAAGTCCGCCAAAAACATTCAGTACTTC CASSETTSKSAKNIQYF
TRBJ1-2 - TRBV7-3 TRBD1 TGTGCCAGCAGCTCTATGGTCCGGGACAGGGTTGATGGCTACACCTTC CASSSMVRDRVDGYTF
TRBJ2-7 - TRBV5-1 - TGCGCCAGCAGCTCCGGGAGCTCCTACGAGCAGTACTTC CASSSGSSYEQYF
TRBJ2-2 once TRBV6-6 TRBD1 TGTGCCAGCAGCTGGGGACAGGGGGCCGGGGAGCTGTTTTTT CASSWGQGAGELFF
TRBJ1-1 few TRBV6-5 - TGTGCCAGCAGTTACTCGGGGGCAAGGATGAACACTGAAGCTTTCTTT CASSYSGARMNTEAFF
TRBJ2-5 - TRBV6-5 TRBD2 TGTGCCAGCAGTTACGCCCGGGAGGGCCTGTGGGAGACCCAGTACTTC CASSYAREGLWETQYF
TRBJ2-1 - TRBV11-2 TRBD2 TGTGCCAGCAGCCTTATGACTAGCGGGATTATCTACAATGAGCAGTTCTTC CASSLMTSGIIYNEQFF
TRBJ2-2 - TRBV2 TRBD1 TGTGCCAGCAGGTCCGGGACAGGGGACACCGGGGAGCTGTTTTTT CASRSGTGDTGELFF
TRBJ1-5 few TRBV25-1 - TGTGCCACCCAGGGGACCGCTAATCAGCCCCAGCATTTT CATQGTANQPQHF
TRBJ2-3 - TRBV20-1 TRBD2 TGCAGTGCTAGTCACTACCCCGGGACTAGCCACACAGATACGCAGTATTTT CSASHYPGTSHTDTQYF
TRBJ1-2 - TRBV6-6 TRBD1 TGTGCCAGCAGTTACCCACACAGGGGGCTTGACTATGGCTACACCTTC CASSYPHRGLDYGYTF
TRBJ2-5 few TRBV7-9 - TGTGCCAGCAGCTCACAGGATCCCCAAGAGACCCAGTACTTC CASSSQDPQETQYF
TRBJ2-2 - TRBV11-3 - TGTGCCAGCAGCTCGGGACTGAACACCGGGGAGCTGTTTTTT CASSSGLNTGELFF
TRBJ1-1 - TRBV18 - TGTGCCAGCTCGCTGGGACAGAACACTGAAGCTTTCTTT CASSLGQNTEAFF
TRBJ2-1 - TRBV10-3 - TGTGCCATCAGTGAGAGAAAGCAGGGTTTTTCTAACAATGAGCAGTTCTTC CAISERKQGFSNNEQFF
TRBJ1-1 - TRBV30 - TGTGCCTGGAGTGTAAGGGGCAGCGAAGCTTTCTTT CAWSVRGSEAFF
TRBJ1-5 once TRBV2 TRBD1 TGTGCCAGCAGTGAAGAGGGGACAGGGTATCAGCCCCAGCATTTT CASSEEGTGYQPQHF
TRBJ1-3 once TRBV7-2 - TGTGCCAGCAGCTTAGAAGTGGCCTCTGGAAACACCATATATTTT CASSLEVASGNTIYF
TRBJ2-3 - TRBV9 TRBD2 TGTGCCAGCAGCGTTAGGAGCGGGGCACGAGATACGCAGTATTTT CASSVRSGARDTQYF
TRBJ1-1 once TRBV3-1/TRBV3-2 TRBD1 TGTGCCAGCAGCCAACTACTTCCAGGGGGGCACGTGAACACTGAAGCTTTCTTT CASSQLLPGGHVNTEAFF
TRBJ2-5 once TRBV15 - TGTGCCACCAGCTTTCAGGGGCAGGAGACCCAGTACTTC CATSFQGQETQYF
TRBJ1-2 - TRBV9 TRBD1 TGTGCCAGCAGCGTCGGAGAGGGACAGAACATTTATGGCTACACCTTC CASSVGEGQNIYGYTF
TRBJ2-1 - TRBV28 - TGTGCCAGCAGTTTAAACCCGGGTGAGCAGTTCTTC CASSLNPGEQFF
TRBJ1-3 - TRBV2 TRBD1 TGTGCCAGTGGAAGAGGACAGGCTGGAAACACCATATATTTT CASGRGQAGNTIYF
TRBJ1-5 few TRBV6-2/TRBV6-3 TRBD1 TGTGCCAGCAGTTACCAGGACAGGGAGGACAATCAGCCCCAGCATTTT CASSYQDREDNQPQHF
TRBJ1-2 - TRBV10-3 - TGTGCCACTTGGTTGGGACAAATTTTCTATGGCTACACCTTC CATWLGQIFYGYTF
TRBJ2-7 few TRBV24-1 - TGTGCCACCAGTGATCCGGGATCGGGGGTGTACTTC CATSDPGSGVYF
TRBJ2-7 once TRBV11-2 TRBD1 TGTGCCAGCAGCTTAACCCAAGGGACAGGGACTTCCTACGAGCAGTACTTC CASSLTQGTGTSYEQYF
TRBJ1-2 - TRBV9 - TGTGCCAGCACCGCGGCAGGGAATCCCCTTTCTAACTATGGCTACACCTTC CASTAAGNPLSNYGYTF
TRBJ1-1 few TRBV12-3/TRBV12-4 - TGTGCCAGCAGTTTAGTGGAGGAAGCTTTCTTT CASSLVEEAFF
TRBJ2-7 - TRBV5-3 TRBD1 TGTGCCAGAAGCTTCAGCCGGGACAGGGGCTACGAGCAGTACTTC CARSFSRDRGYEQYF
TRBJ2-7 - TRBV6-4 TRBD1 TGTGCCAGCAGTGAAGATAGACAGGGTCGGAATTACGAGCAGTACTTC CASSEDRQGRNYEQYF
TRBJ1-1 - TRBV11-2 - TGTGCCAGCAGCTTCAGGGGTGGAAACACTGAAGCTTTCTTT CASSFRGGNTEAFF
TRBJ2-1 - TRBV24-1 TRBD2 TGTGCCACCAGTGATTTCACTAGCGTTGAGCAGTTCTTC CATSDFTSVEQFF
TRBJ2-2 - TRBV19 - TGTGCCAGTAGAAAAGAAGGGGTAACCGGGGAGCTGTTTTTT CASRKEGVTGELFF
TRBJ2-1 - TRBV7-6 TRBD1 TGTGCCAGCAGCCATGGACAGGGGTCCTACAATGAGCAGTTCTTC CASSHGQGSYNEQFF
TRBJ1-2 - TRBV6-5 TRBD1 TGTGCCAGCAGTTACGGGACAGGGGCTCATGGCTACACCTTC CASSYGTGAHGYTF
TRBJ1-4 - TRBV7-9 - TGTGCCAGCAGCTTGCAGGGTACTAATGAAAAACTGTTTTTT CASSLQGTNEKLFF
TRBJ1-1 - TRBV28 - TGTGCCAGCAGTTTTCGCCAGATTCAGGGCAAAGCTTTCTTT CASSFRQIQGKAFF
TRBJ2-7 - TRBV4-1 - TGCGCCAGCAGCCAAGATTCCCCGGGCGGGTACATCCACGAGCAGTACTTC CASSQDSPGGYIHEQYF
TRBJ2-7 - TRBV9 - TGTGCCAGCAGCGACGGGACACCTTCCTACGAGCAGTACTTC CASSDGTPSYEQYF
TRBJ1-2 - TRBV10-3 TRBD1 TGTGCCATCAGACCCGGACAGGGACCCTATGGCTACACCTTC CAIRPGQGPYGYTF
TRBJ2-1 - TRBV7-2 TRBD2 TGTGCCAGCAACCTACTAGCGGGGGGGACCTCCTACAATGAGCAGTTCTTC CASNLLAGGTSYNEQFF
TRBJ2-3 - TRBV18 TRBD2 TGTGCCAGCTCAATCGGGAGGGGAGATACGCAGTATTTT CASSIGRGDTQYF
TRBJ1-1 - TRBV7-9 - TGTGCCAGCAGCGATAGGGCCAGGGACACTGAAGCTTTCTTT CASSDRARDTEAFF
TRBJ2-5 - TRBV9 TRBD2 TGTGCCAGCAGCGTGAGCGGGGGAGGGTTAGAGACCCAGTACTTC CASSVSGGGLETQYF
TRBJ1-2 - TRBV5-4 TRBD1 TGTGCCAGCAGGGGACAGGGACTAATTGGCTACACCTTC CASRGQGLIGYTF
TRBJ1-2 medium-sized TRBV7-9 TRBD1 TGTGCCAGCAGCTTAGACCCTATGGACAGGGTCAATGGCTACACCTTC CASSLDPMDRVNGYTF
TRBJ1-2 - TRBV24-1 - TGTGCCACCAGTGATACCGGACTGGGCTACACCTTC CATSDTGLGYTF
TRBJ1-5 - TRBV28 TRBD1 TGTGCCAGCACCCGGGACAGGCAGCCCCAGCATTTT CASTRDRQPQHF
TRBJ2-7 once TRBV12-3/TRBV12-4 - TGTGCCAGCAGTTTGACACTGTCTGGGGAGCAGTACTTC CASSLTLSGEQYF
TRBJ2-3 - TRBV6-1 - TGTGCCAGCAGCCAAAGCGGACCTAGCACAGATACGCAGTATTTT CASSQSGPSTDTQYF